This T cell receptor beta chain derives from a study of blood T cell repertoires in COVID-19. The CDR3 is made up of 17 amino acids. The V and J ends lost 5 bases and 1 base, in that order; junction bases with no gene match: 10. The repertoire was sequenced with immunoSEQ multiplex PCR; TCRdb's copy has only in-frame clones and lacks some. The table includes about 74,000 clones, roughly 83% detected once. The chain has TRBV23-1 and TRBJ2-7; 11 bases are a match to TRBD2. TRBV23-1 is identified as an open reading frame with a role that is uncertain. Sequenced: peripheral blood. The source is a man aged 45 to 65 with active COVID-19. CDR3 protein: CASSTTSGRRRSYEQYF. CDR3 in DNA: TGCGCCAGCAGTACTACTAGCGGGAGACGAAGGTCCTACGAGCAGTACTTC.